This is a list of T cell receptor beta chains from one sample in a study of identifying expanded T cells in peripheral blood. Using immunoSEQ multiplex PCR, the repertoire was profiled, and TCRdb retains in-frame clones only, with some absent. Of 90,000 to 100,000 clones in the sample, 85% to 90% were seen once. The sequencing sample was made of blood. The origin of the receptors is a person between 18 and 70 years old in good health. The CDR3 runs from the conserved cysteine through the conserved F or W. A D gene is named only where the DNA matches it firmly. Size is omitted from some rows. Given values are once, few, many or a class for expanded clones.

D: TRBD1; size: NA; V: TRBV6-1; J: TRBJ1-2; DNA: TGTGCCAGCAGTGAAGCGAGGGGGCAGAATGGCTACACCTTC; CDR3: CASSEARGQNGYTF
D: TRBD1; size: NA; V: TRBV7-6; J: TRBJ2-3; DNA: TGTGCCAGCAGCTTAGGACAGGGGTATAGAGATACGCAGTATTTT; CDR3: CASSLGQGYRDTQYF
D: TRBD1; size: NA; V: TRBV19; J: TRBJ2-5; DNA: TGTGCCAGTAGTAATCCGACAGGGGGTCTAAAAGAGACCCAGTACTTC; CDR3: CASSNPTGGLKETQYF
D: NA; size: NA; V: TRBV19; J: TRBJ2-6; DNA: TGTGCCAGTAGTACCTACAGCTCTGGGGCCAACGTCCTGACTTTC; CDR3: CASSTYSSGANVLTF
D: NA; size: once; V: TRBV28; J: TRBJ2-7; DNA: TGTGCCACGGGGTCCAACCCGTTGGCAAGGTGGGAGCAGTACTTC; CDR3: CATGSNPLARWEQYF
D: TRBD2; size: NA; V: TRBV10-3; J: TRBJ2-2; DNA: TGTGCCATCAGTGAGTCAACTAGCGGACGTTTCACCGGGGAGCTGTTTTTT; CDR3: CAISESTSGRFTGELFF
D: NA; size: NA; V: TRBV7-9; J: TRBJ1-2; DNA: TGTGCCAGCAGCTTAGGGCCCTCTAACTATGGCTACACCTTC; CDR3: CASSLGPSNYGYTF
D: NA; size: NA; V: TRBV19; J: TRBJ1-1; DNA: TGTGCCAGTAGTAAGGGTGGCGGTAACACTGAAGCTTTCTTT; CDR3: CASSKGGGNTEAFF
D: TRBD1; size: NA; V: TRBV30; J: TRBJ1-2; DNA: TGTGCCCACGCCGGTATCGAAAGGGGACAGTATGGCTACACCTTC; CDR3: CAHAGIERGQYGYTF
D: NA; size: NA; V: TRBV19; J: TRBJ2-7; DNA: TGTGCCAGTAGTGCCAACAGGTTGACCTACGAGCAGTACTTC; CDR3: CASSANRLTYEQYF
D: TRBD1; size: few; V: TRBV5-6; J: TRBJ2-1; DNA: TGTGCCAGCAGCTGGACGAAAGGGGGCGGCCACAATGAGCAGTTCTTC; CDR3: CASSWTKGGGHNEQFF
D: NA; size: NA; V: TRBV7-2; J: TRBJ2-7; DNA: TGTGCCAGCAGCTTATCACCGGGACTCGGGACGTACGAGCAGTACTTC; CDR3: CASSLSPGLGTYEQYF
D: TRBD2; size: NA; V: TRBV11-2; J: TRBJ2-5; DNA: TGTGCCAGCAGCTTCAAAAATAGCGGGAGGGAGACCCAGTACTTC; CDR3: CASSFKNSGRETQYF
D: NA; size: NA; V: TRBV21-1; J: TRBJ1-1; DNA: TGTGCCAGCAGCAAAGGTCAAAGGTTGGGAGTGTCACAGGGTACTGAAGCTTTCTTT; CDR3: CASSKGQRLGVSQGTEAFF
D: NA; size: NA; V: TRBV7-9; J: TRBJ1-2; DNA: TGTGCCAGCAGCTTCCTGTCCAACTATGGCTACACCTTC; CDR3: CASSFLSNYGYTF
D: TRBD1; size: NA; V: TRBV19; J: TRBJ2-3; DNA: TGTGCCAGTAGTCCACGACAGGGTAGCACAGATACGCAGTATTTT; CDR3: CASSPRQGSTDTQYF
D: TRBD1; size: once; V: TRBV18; J: TRBJ1-5; DNA: TGTGCCAGCTCACCCGGGACAGATAATCAGCCCCAGCATTTT; CDR3: CASSPGTDNQPQHF
D: NA; size: NA; V: TRBV10-1; J: TRBJ2-7; DNA: TGCGCCAGCAGTGAGTCTTTAAAGGGGCTAGCAGGCGAGCAGTACTTC; CDR3: CASSESLKGLAGEQYF
D: NA; size: NA; V: TRBV10-3; J: TRBJ2-3; DNA: TGTGCCATCGCCTCTGTGGGGACAACAGATACGCAGTATTTT; CDR3: CAIASVGTTDTQYF
D: NA; size: NA; V: TRBV5-4; J: TRBJ1-2; DNA: TGTGCCAGCAGCTTGGACCAGGGTAACTATGGCTACACCTTC; CDR3: CASSLDQGNYGYTF
D: NA; size: NA; V: TRBV6-5; J: TRBJ2-3; DNA: TGTGCCAGCAGTCCCGGCCAGGGGACGCAGTATTTT; CDR3: CASSPGQGTQYF
D: NA; size: NA; V: TRBV19; J: TRBJ1-3; DNA: TGTGCCAGTAGTATTCGCTCCGGAAACACCATATATTTT; CDR3: CASSIRSGNTIYF
D: NA; size: NA; V: TRBV7-7; J: TRBJ1-1; DNA: TGTGCCAGCAGCTTAGTTGGAGGGGAACCGACAACGATGAACACTGAAGCTTTCTTT; CDR3: CASSLVGGEPTTMNTEAFF
D: TRBD2; size: NA; V: TRBV4-2; J: TRBJ2-7; DNA: TGTGCCAGCAGCCAAGAAGGGATGGGGACTAGCTCCTACGAGCAGTACTTC; CDR3: CASSQEGMGTSSYEQYF
D: NA; size: NA; V: TRBV28; J: TRBJ2-1; DNA: TGTGCCAGCAGTAAATCTCAGGGTGGGTCCTACAATGAGCAGTTCTTC; CDR3: CASSKSQGGSYNEQFF
D: NA; size: NA; V: TRBV6-1; J: TRBJ2-1; DNA: TGTGCCAGCAGTGAGGAACGACTAACCTACAATGAGCAGTTCTTC; CDR3: CASSEERLTYNEQFF
D: TRBD1; size: NA; V: TRBV9; J: TRBJ2-5; DNA: TGTGCCAGCAGCGTAGCGGCCAGGGGGCGGGAGACCCAGTACTTC; CDR3: CASSVAARGRETQYF
D: TRBD1; size: NA; V: TRBV19; J: TRBJ2-1; DNA: TGTGCCAGTAGTATACCGGGACAGGTGTCGTTCTTC; CDR3: CASSIPGQVSFF